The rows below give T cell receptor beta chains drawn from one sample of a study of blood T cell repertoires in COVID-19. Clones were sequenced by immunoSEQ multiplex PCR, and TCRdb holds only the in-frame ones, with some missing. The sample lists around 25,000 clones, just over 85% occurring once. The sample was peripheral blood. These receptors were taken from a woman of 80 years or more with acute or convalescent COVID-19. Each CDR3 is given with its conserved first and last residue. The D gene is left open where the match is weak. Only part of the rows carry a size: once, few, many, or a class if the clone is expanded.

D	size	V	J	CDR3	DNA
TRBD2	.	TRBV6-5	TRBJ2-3	CASSYRGRASDTQYF	TGTGCCAGCAGTTACCGCGGGAGGGCGTCAGATACGCAGTATTTT
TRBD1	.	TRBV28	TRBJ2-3	CASSQGTALDTQYF	TGTGCCAGCAGTCAAGGGACAGCGTTAGATACGCAGTATTTT
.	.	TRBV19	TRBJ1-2	CASTQQGSVYGYTF	TGTGCCAGTACTCAACAGGGATCGGTCTATGGCTACACCTTC
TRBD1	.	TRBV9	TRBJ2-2	CATSGQYTGELFF	TGTGCCACCTCGGGACAGTACACCGGGGAGCTGTTTTTT
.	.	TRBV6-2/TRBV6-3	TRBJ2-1	CASSWGVSYNEQFF	TGTGCCAGCAGTTGGGGGGTCTCCTACAATGAGCAGTTCTTC
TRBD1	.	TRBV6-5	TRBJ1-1	CASSYRTGGSGTEAFF	TGTGCCAGCAGTTACCGGACAGGGGGTTCGGGCACTGAAGCTTTCTTT
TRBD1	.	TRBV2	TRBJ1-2	CASNILGQGDGYTF	TGTGCCAGCAATATATTGGGACAGGGCGACGGCTACACCTTC
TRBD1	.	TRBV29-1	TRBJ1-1	CSVAGTGLNTEAFF	TGCAGCGTTGCGGGGACAGGGCTGAACACTGAAGCTTTCTTT
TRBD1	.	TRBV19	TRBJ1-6	CASSGGGLMPLHF	TGTGCCAGTAGTGGAGGGGGCCTTATGCCCCTCCACTTT
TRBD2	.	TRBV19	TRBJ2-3	CASSLPAGASTDTQYF	TGTGCCAGTTCCCTCCCAGCGGGAGCTAGCACAGATACGCAGTATTTT
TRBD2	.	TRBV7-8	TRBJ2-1	CASSPGPPAGGLYNEQFF	TGTGCCAGCAGCCCCGGGCCCCCTGCGGGAGGTCTGTACAATGAGCAGTTCTTC
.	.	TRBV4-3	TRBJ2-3	CASSQGLGGGPLNTQYF	TGCGCCAGCAGCCAGGGGCTTGGGGGGGGGCCCTTAAATACGCAGTATTTT
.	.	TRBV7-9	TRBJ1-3	CASSLGQHSGNTIYF	TGTGCCAGCAGCTTAGGACAGCACTCTGGAAACACCATATATTTT
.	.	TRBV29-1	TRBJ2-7	CSVVRYEQYF	TGCAGCGTGGTCAGATACGAGCAGTACTTC
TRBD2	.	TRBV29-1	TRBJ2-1	CSIDGLAGVGQFF	TGCAGCATTGACGGGCTAGCGGGAGTCGGGCAGTTCTTC
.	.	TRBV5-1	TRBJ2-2	CASRSRANTGELFF	TGCGCCAGCAGGTCCAGGGCGAACACCGGGGAGCTGTTTTTT
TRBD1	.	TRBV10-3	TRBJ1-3	CAISEGDSFFSGNTIYF	TGTGCCATCAGTGAGGGGGACAGTTTCTTCTCTGGAAACACCATATATTTT
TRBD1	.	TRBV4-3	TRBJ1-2	CASSQADRSDYGYTF	TGCGCCAGCAGCCAAGCGGACAGGTCGGACTATGGCTACACCTTC
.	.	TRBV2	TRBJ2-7	CASSERFQGFREQYF	TGTGCCAGCAGCGAACGGTTTCAGGGATTTAGGGAGCAGTACTTC
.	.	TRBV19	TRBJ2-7	CASIQGGEQYF	TGTGCCAGCATTCAGGGTGGGGAGCAGTACTTC
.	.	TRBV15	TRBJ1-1	CATSGSVLEVTEAFF	TGTGCCACCAGCGGTAGCGTACTTGAAGTAACTGAAGCTTTCTTT
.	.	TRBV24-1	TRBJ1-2	CATGQGQVNYGYTF	TGTGCCACCGGGCAAGGCCAGGTGAACTATGGCTACACCTTC
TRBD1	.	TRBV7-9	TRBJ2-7	CASGQGQASYEQYF	TGTGCCAGCGGCCAGGGACAGGCTTCCTACGAGCAGTACTTC
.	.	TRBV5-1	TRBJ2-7	CASSLVRGRSYEQYF	TGCGCCAGCAGCTTGGTCAGGGGAAGGTCCTACGAGCAGTACTTC
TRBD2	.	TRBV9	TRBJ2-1	CASSGLAGADEQFF	TGTGCCAGCAGCGGACTAGCGGGAGCTGATGAGCAGTTCTTC
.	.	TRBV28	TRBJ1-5	CASTVQDQPQHF	TGTGCCAGCACCGTACAGGATCAGCCCCAGCATTTT
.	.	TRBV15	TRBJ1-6	CATSRDPIGALHF	TGTGCCACCAGCAGAGACCCGATAGGGGCCCTCCACTTT
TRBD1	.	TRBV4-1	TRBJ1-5	CASSQGSSRTGTWEPQHF	TGCGCCAGCAGCCAAGGCTCGTCTAGGACAGGGACTTGGGAGCCCCAGCATTTT
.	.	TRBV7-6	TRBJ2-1	CASSLAGGRNPYNEQFF	TGTGCCAGCAGCTTAGCGGGAGGTCGCAACCCCTACAATGAGCAGTTCTTC
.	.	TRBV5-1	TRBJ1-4	CASSALTGTNEKLFF	TGCGCCAGCAGCGCGCTGACAGGAACTAATGAAAAACTGTTTTTT
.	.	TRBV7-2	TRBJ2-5	CASSVQGPTQYF	TGTGCCAGCAGCGTACAGGGACCCACCCAGTACTTC
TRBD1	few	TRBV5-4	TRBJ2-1	CASSLIGQGANNEQFF	TGTGCCAGCAGCTTGATAGGACAGGGGGCCAACAATGAGCAGTTCTTC
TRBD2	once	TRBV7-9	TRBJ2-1	CASSPRTSGIRGNEQFF	TGTGCCAGCAGCCCCAGGACTAGCGGGATTAGAGGGAATGAGCAGTTCTTC
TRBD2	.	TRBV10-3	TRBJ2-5	CAISGLGLAGQETQYF	TGTGCCATCAGTGGCCTGGGACTAGCGGGGCAAGAGACCCAGTACTTC
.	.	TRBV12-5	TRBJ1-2	CASGSGQNYGYTF	TGTGCTAGTGGTTCTGGACAGAACTATGGCTACACCTTC
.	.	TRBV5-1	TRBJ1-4	CASSVTTGDEKLFF	TGCGCCAGCTCAGTAACGACAGGCGACGAAAAACTGTTTTTT
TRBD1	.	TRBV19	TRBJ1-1	CASSTDRAKTEAFF	TGTGCCAGTAGTACCGACAGGGCTAAGACTGAAGCTTTCTTT
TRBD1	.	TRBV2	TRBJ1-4	CASSLSGQNEKLFF	TGTGCCAGCAGCCTCTCGGGACAGAATGAAAAACTGTTTTTT
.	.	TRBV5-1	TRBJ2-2	CASSLRGLENTGELFF	TGCGCCAGCAGCTTGAGGGGTCTTGAGAACACCGGGGAGCTGTTTTTT
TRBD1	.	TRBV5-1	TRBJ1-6	CASSLVADRGRNSPLHF	TGCGCCAGCAGCTTGGTAGCCGACAGGGGTCGAAATTCACCCCTCCACTTT
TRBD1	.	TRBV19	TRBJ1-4	CASRLTGTNEKLFF	TGTGCCAGTAGATTGACAGGGACTAATGAAAAACTGTTTTTT
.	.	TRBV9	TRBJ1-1	CASSVARGGTEAFF	TGTGCCAGCAGCGTAGCCAGAGGTGGCACTGAAGCTTTCTTT
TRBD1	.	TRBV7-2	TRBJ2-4	CASSDTTGTGINIQYF	TGTGCCAGCAGCGACACGACAGGGACGGGGATAAACATTCAGTACTTC
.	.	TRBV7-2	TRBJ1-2	CASSLRRHADGYTF	TGTGCCAGCAGCTTACGTCGACACGCCGATGGCTACACCTTC
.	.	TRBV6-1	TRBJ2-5	CASSEGKGWTQYF	TGTGCCAGCAGTGAAGGGAAGGGGTGGACCCAGTACTTC
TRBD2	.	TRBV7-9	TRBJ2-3	CASSPGVAGPQDTQYF	TGTGCCAGCAGCCCTGGGGTAGCGGGACCGCAAGATACGCAGTATTTT
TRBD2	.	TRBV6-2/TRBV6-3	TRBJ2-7	CASSYRTSWAYEQYF	TGTGCCAGCAGTTATAGGACTAGCTGGGCCTACGAGCAGTACTTC
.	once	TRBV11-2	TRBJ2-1	CASSLGSGSSYNEQFF	TGTGCCAGCAGCTTAGGGTCCGGGAGCTCCTACAATGAGCAGTTCTTC
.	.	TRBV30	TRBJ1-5	CAWGTTRGQPQHF	TGTGCCTGGGGTACGACCCGCGGTCAGCCCCAGCATTTT
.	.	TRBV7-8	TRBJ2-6	CASSLTEPGANVLTF	TGTGCCAGCAGCTTGACGGAGCCTGGGGCCAACGTCCTGACTTTC
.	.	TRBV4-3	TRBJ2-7	CASSQAFSRSYEQYF	TGCGCCAGCAGCCAAGCATTTTCCCGGTCCTACGAGCAGTACTTC
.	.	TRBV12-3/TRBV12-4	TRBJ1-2	CASSDRYGYTF	TGTGCCAGCAGTGACAGATATGGCTACACCTTC
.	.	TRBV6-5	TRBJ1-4	CASSVMGRFGEKLFF	TGTGCCAGCAGCGTTATGGGGAGGTTCGGTGAAAAACTGTTTTTT
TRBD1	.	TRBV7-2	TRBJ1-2	CASRPGTGGSLSGYTF	TGTGCCAGCAGACCCGGGACAGGGGGCTCGTTAAGTGGCTACACCTTC
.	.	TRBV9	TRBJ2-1	CASSVSGIENNEQFF	TGTGCCAGCAGCGTCTCCGGGATAGAAAACAATGAGCAGTTCTTC
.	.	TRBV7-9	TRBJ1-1	CASSPGQQSTGAFF	TGTGCCAGCAGCCCTGGACAGCAAAGCACAGGCGCTTTCTTT